These 14 T cell receptor beta chains were sequenced from one sample in a study of identifying expanded T cells in peripheral blood. Some clones are missing from TCRdb's copy, which holds only in-frame ones; the method was immunoSEQ multiplex PCR. There are around 91,000 clones in the sample; 88% occur only once, and approximately 4% lies in the top ten. The specimen was blood. The receptors stem from a person between 18 and 70 years old in good health.

This sequence joins TRBV5-8 and TRBJ1-6; TRBD1 aligns across 9 bases. The V and J ends lost 3 bases and 7 bases, in that order; junction bases with no gene match: 5. Looked up from germline, CDR1 is SGHTS and CDR2 is YDEGEE. There are 15 residues in the CDR3. CDR3 nucleotides: TGTGCCAGCAGCTGGAAGGACAGGGGAAATTCACCCCTCCACTTT. This translates into CASSWKDRGNSPLHF.

The chain uses TRBV2 and TRBJ2-5, with 7 bases matching TRBD2. This CDR3 has 14 residues. Germline lookup yields CDR1 SNHLY and CDR2 FYNNEI. V was pared by 7 bases and J by 9 bases, with 14 bases of the junction left unmatched. CDR3 protein: CASTTGRAVKSQYF. In DNA, the CDR3 is TGTGCCAGCACCACGGGGAGGGCAGTTAAGTCCCAGTACTTC.

The chain is built from TRBV5-5 and TRBJ1-1, with 7 bases aligning to TRBD1. The V and J ends lost 0 bases and 3 bases, in that order; junction bases with no gene match: 5. The V gene's germline CDR1 is SGHKS and CDR2 YYEKEE (reference sequence). The CDR3 length is 15 residues. The chain's CDR3 is CASSLGQGIDTEAFF. CDR3 bases: TGTGCCAGCAGCTTGGGACAGGGCATCGACACTGAAGCTTTCTTT.

The chain links TRBV18 to TRBJ1-3; no reliable D call. The V gene lost 3 bases and the J gene lost 0 bases, with 12 bases spanning the gap. This CDR3 is 16 amino acids long. Germline V gene sequence: CDR1 KGHSH, CDR2 LQKENI. The CDR3 reads CASSPGKRSSGNTIYF. The CDR3 nucleotides read TGTGCCAGCTCACCCGGCAAGAGGAGCTCTGGAAACACCATATATTTT.

The V call is TRBV5-1, the J call TRBJ1-3; the D is unclear. This CDR3 comprises 16 residues. Between the trimmed V and J ends, which lost 1 base and 3 bases, there was a span of 14 bases. CDR1 SGHRS and CDR2 YFSETQ come from the germline V gene. CDR3 sequence: CASSLSPLGGGNTIYF. CDR3 nucleotides: TGCGCCAGCAGCTTGTCTCCTTTGGGAGGTGGAAACACCATATATTTT.

The chain employs TRBV28 and TRBJ2-7, with no clear D. The CDR3 runs to 12 residues. Germline V gene data show CDR1 as MDHEN and CDR2 as SYDVKM. V was cut by 2 bases and J by 4 bases, with 6 bases left in between. CDR3 in amino acids: CASSLGDYEQYF. The CDR3 region has the DNA TGTGCCAGCAGTTTAGGAGATTACGAGCAGTACTTC.

This clone was observed a single time. The chain combines TRBV5-1 with TRBJ2-2, with TRBD1 as a possible D gene (5 bases). This CDR3 is 13 amino acids long. Trimming removed 2 bases at V and 5 bases at J, with 7 bases between. Germline V gives CDR1 SGHRS, CDR2 YFSETQ. CDR3 sequence (DNA): TGCGCCAGCAGCTTAGCAGGGACCGGGGAGCTGTTTTTT. Translated: CASSLAGTGELFF.

The genes are TRBV2 and TRBJ1-1; no clear D. The CDR3 has 15 residues. Trimming left V 5 bases short and J 6 bases short, with 19 bases between. Germline V gene data show CDR1 as SNHLY and CDR2 as FYNNEI. DNA of the CDR3: TGTGCCAGCAGTCCTCCTGGACTGGGAGCGGCTGAAGCTTTCTTT. Translating it yields CASSPPGLGAAEAFF.

V and J are TRBV6-4 and TRBJ1-1, with D perhaps TRBD1 (6 bases). CDR3 size: 17 residues. Trimming cost V 0 bases and J 1 base, with 15 bases left between them. Germline lookup yields CDR1 MRHNA and CDR2 SNTAGT. CDR3 nucleotide sequence: TGTGCCAGCAGTGACTCTATCGGGTACAGGGAGAACACTGAAGCTTTCTTT. Protein: CASSDSIGYRENTEAFF.

The V and J genes are TRBV6-5 and TRBJ2-7; D is possibly TRBD1 (6 bases). V was shortened by 2 bases and J by 3 bases, with 14 bases between the two germline ends. This CDR3 has 15 amino acids. Germline values: CDR1 MNHEY, CDR2 SVGAGI. The CDR3 DNA reads as TGTGCCAGCAGTTACAGACAGGTCAAATACTACGAGCAGTACTTC. It is translated as CASSYRQVKYYEQYF.

The rearrangement joins TRBV5-4 to TRBJ1-1, with a weak D call TRBD1 (5 bases). Trimming stripped 4 bases from V and 0 bases from J, with 13 bases between. Germline V gene sequence: CDR1 SGHNT, CDR2 YYREEE (reference sequence). The CDR3 consists of 15 residues. CDR3 bases: TGTGCCAGCAGCCCCCGGCAAGGGGTGAACACTGAAGCTTTCTTT. Its translation: CASSPRQGVNTEAFF.

The chain uses TRBV28 and TRBJ1-2; D ambiguous. The germline V and J ends were trimmed by 7 bases and 7 bases, with 19 bases remaining between them. CDR1 MDHEN and CDR2 SYDVKM come from the germline V gene. This CDR3 contains 14 residues. CDR3: CASKVAGPRFGYTF. CDR3 coding DNA: TGTGCCAGCAAGGTTGCAGGACCCCGTTTTGGCTACACCTTC.

CDR3 nucleotide sequence: TGCGCCAGCAGCCAAGGATCGGGGCTGGGGGCCTACGAGCAGTACTTC. Its translation is CASSQGSGLGAYEQYF. The J gene is TRBJ2-7, the V gene TRBV4-3; D tentatively reads TRBD1 or TRBD2 (5 bases each). Germline V gives CDR1 LGHNA, CDR2 YSLEER. V was shortened by 1 base and J by 2 bases, with 15 bases between the two germline ends. This CDR3 contains 16 residues.

The chain links TRBV28 to TRBJ2-1; 8 bases agree with TRBD2. CDR1 and CDR2 from the germline V gene are MDHEN and SYDVKM. J gave up 8 bases and V 8 bases, and 8 bases lay outside the gene matches. The CDR3 extends over 13 amino acids. The CDR3, as DNA: TGTGCCAGCGCCGGGAGGGCCTCGGATGAGCAGTTCTTC. It translates to CASAGRASDEQFF.